The rows below give T cell receptor beta chains drawn from one sample of a study of early T cells in non-severe SARS-CoV-2 infection. Via MiXCR, TCRdb re-called the 5' RACE reads, giving one row per CDR3 protein. In the table there are 70,000 to 90,000 distinct CDR3 sequences, about 11% of which are singletons. The sequencing sample was made of whole blood. Source of these receptors: an adult who was a healthcare worker with PCR-confirmed SARS-CoV-2 infection or an uninfected control (not recorded which). The CDR3 runs from the conserved cysteine through the conserved F or W. Fields, in order: D gene, clone size, J gene, V gene, CDR3 protein, CDR3 DNA. A D gene is named only where the DNA matches it firmly. Where a row states a size, it is once, few, many or the class of an expanded clone; other rows omit it.

TRBD1 few TRBJ1-5 TRBV2 CASSGTGRNQPQHF TGTGCCAGCAGCGGGACAGGTCGCAATCAGCCCCAGCATTTT
TRBD2 . TRBJ2-3 TRBV11-2 CASSPRLGSSGHSRTDTQYF TGTGCCAGCAGCCCCAGATTGGGCTCTAGCGGGCACTCTCGCACAGATACGCAGTATTTT
. . TRBJ2-1 TRBV6-2/TRBV6-3 CASSLRLSSEQFF TGTGCCAGCAGCCTACGACTCAGCAGTGAACAGTTCTTC
. few TRBJ2-7 TRBV10-3 CAISGQINYEQYF TGTGCCATCAGTGGTCAGATTAACTACGAGCAGTACTTC
. many TRBJ1-6 TRBV6-6 CASSYAVGRSNSPLHF TGTGCCAGCAGTTACGCGGTGGGGCGCAGCAATTCACCCCTCCACTTT
TRBD1 many TRBJ2-7 TRBV29-1 CSVTHRGLDEQYF TGCAGCGTTACCCACAGGGGGCTGGACGAGCAGTACTTC
. . TRBJ1-4 TRBV20-1 CSARDTQGSYEKLFF TGCAGTGCTAGAGATACCCAGGGGTCATATGAAAAACTGTTTTTT
. many TRBJ2-7 TRBV7-9 CASSSAGYEQYF TGTGCCAGCAGCTCGGCTGGCTACGAGCAGTACTTC
. . TRBJ2-3 TRBV9 CASSVEWAGGDTQYF TGTGCCAGCAGCGTAGAGTGGGCAGGGGGGGATACGCAGTATTTT
TRBD1 many TRBJ2-1 TRBV5-1 CASSLGDRGEQFF TGCGCCAGCAGCTTGGGGGACAGGGGTGAGCAGTTCTTC
TRBD2 many TRBJ2-5 TRBV28 CASSFSAGDSLETQYF TGTGCCAGCAGTTTTTCAGCGGGGGACTCCTTAGAGACCCAGTACTTC
TRBD2 . TRBJ2-5 TRBV20-1 CSAPLSGGVAETQYF TGCAGTGCTCCCCTAAGCGGGGGGGTTGCAGAGACCCAGTACTTC
TRBD1 few TRBJ1-6 TRBV5-1 CASSLVGTGSYNSPLHF TGCGCCAGCAGCTTGGTGGGGACAGGCTCCTATAATTCACCCCTCCACTTT
. many TRBJ2-7 TRBV6-1 CASSDALYYEQYF TGTGCCAGCAGTGACGCCCTTTACTACGAGCAGTACTTC
. . TRBJ1-5 TRBV10-3 CAISSGPRVQPQHF TGTGCCATCAGTTCGGGCCCGCGGGTTCAGCCCCAGCATTTT
. many TRBJ2-3 TRBV27 CASSWGVGTDTQYF TGTGCCAGCAGTTGGGGGGTCGGCACAGATACGCAGTATTTT
TRBD1 few TRBJ2-1 TRBV12-3/TRBV12-4 CASSRDRGDNEQFF TGTGCCAGCAGCCGGGACAGGGGCGACAATGAGCAGTTCTTC